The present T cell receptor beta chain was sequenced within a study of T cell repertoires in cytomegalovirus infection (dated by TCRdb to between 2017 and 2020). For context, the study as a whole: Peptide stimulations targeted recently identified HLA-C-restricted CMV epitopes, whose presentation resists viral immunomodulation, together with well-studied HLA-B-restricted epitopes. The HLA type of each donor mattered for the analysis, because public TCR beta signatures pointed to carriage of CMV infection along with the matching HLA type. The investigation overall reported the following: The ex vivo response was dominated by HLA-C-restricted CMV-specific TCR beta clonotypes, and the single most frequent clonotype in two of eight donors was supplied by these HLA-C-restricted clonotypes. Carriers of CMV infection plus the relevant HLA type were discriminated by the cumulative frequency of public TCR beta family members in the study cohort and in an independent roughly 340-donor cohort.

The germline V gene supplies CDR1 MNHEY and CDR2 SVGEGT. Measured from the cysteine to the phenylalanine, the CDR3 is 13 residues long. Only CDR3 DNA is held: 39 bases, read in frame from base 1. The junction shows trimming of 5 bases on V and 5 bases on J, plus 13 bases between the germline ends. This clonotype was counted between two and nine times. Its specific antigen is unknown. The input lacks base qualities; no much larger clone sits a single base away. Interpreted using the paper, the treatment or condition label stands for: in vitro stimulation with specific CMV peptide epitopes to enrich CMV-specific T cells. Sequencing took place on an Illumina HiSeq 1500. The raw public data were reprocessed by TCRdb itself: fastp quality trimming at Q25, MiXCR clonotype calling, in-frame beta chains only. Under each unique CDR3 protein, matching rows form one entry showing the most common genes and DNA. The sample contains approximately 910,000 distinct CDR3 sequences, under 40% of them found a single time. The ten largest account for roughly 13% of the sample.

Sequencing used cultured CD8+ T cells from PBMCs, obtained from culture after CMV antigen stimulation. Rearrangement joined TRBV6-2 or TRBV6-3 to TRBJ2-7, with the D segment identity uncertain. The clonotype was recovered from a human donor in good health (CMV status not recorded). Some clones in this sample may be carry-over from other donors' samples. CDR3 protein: CASSRRDWDEQYF. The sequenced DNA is TGTGCCAGCAGTAGGAGAGATTGGGACGAGCAGTACTTC.